This T cell receptor (beta chain) was sequenced for a study of T cell responses to AZD1222 COVID-19 vaccine. TCRdb's table, derived via immunoSEQ multiplex PCR, lists solely in-frame clones and lacks some. Among some 120,000 clones listed, roughly 90% were seen once. The sequenced sample was peripheral blood, obtained 28 days after the second dose of the MenACWY control vaccine. The source of this sequence is an adult who received the MenACWY meningococcal vaccine as a control.

CDR3 sequence: CASSSTGGGGEKLFF. In nucleotides, the CDR3 is TGTGCCAGTAGTAGTACAGGGGGCGGAGGTGAAAAACTGTTTTTT. The J gene is TRBJ1-4, the V gene TRBV19; 9 bases agree with TRBD1. Unmatched junction bases numbered 7, after V lost 4 bases and J lost 7 bases. The CDR3 length is 15 residues. Germline V gene data show CDR1 as LNHDA and CDR2 as SQIVND (reference sequence).